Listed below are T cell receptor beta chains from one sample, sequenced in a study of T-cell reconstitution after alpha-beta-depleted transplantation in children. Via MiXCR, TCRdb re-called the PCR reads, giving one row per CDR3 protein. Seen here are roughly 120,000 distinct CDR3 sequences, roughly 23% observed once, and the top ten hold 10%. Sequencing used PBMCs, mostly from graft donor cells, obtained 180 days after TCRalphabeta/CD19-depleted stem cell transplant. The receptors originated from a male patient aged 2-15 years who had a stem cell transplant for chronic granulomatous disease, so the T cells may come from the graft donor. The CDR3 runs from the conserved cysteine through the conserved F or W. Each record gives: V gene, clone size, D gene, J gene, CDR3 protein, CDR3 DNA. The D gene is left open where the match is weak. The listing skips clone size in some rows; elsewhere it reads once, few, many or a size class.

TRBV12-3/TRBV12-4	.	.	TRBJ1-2	CASSYRANYGYTF	TGTGCCAGCAGTTACAGGGCTAACTATGGCTACACCTTC
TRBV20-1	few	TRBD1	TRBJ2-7	CSADRDRTREQYF	TGCAGTGCTGACCGGGACAGGACTCGCGAGCAGTACTTC
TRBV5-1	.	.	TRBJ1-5	CASSAWTDQPQHF	TGCGCCAGCAGCGCCTGGACAGATCAGCCCCAGCATTTT
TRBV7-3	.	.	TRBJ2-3	CASSLTASLSTDTQYF	TGTGCCAGCAGCTTAACTGCTAGCCTTAGCACAGATACGCAGTATTTT
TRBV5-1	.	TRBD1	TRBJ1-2	CASSLPGQDGYTF	TGCGCCAGCAGCTTGCCGGGACAGGATGGCTACACCTTC
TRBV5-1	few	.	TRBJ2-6	CASSSTSGANVLTF	TGCGCCAGCAGCTCAACCTCTGGGGCCAACGTCCTGACTTTC
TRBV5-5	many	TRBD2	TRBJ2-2	CASSLESLAGTGELFF	TGTGCCAGCAGCTTGGAATCACTAGCGGGGACCGGGGAGCTGTTTTTT
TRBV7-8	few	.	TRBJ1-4	CASSPIGASTNEKLFF	TGTGCCAGCAGCCCTATTGGGGCGTCGACTAATGAAAAACTGTTTTTT
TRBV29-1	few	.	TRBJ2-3	CSVGGHLSTDTQYF	TGCAGCGTTGGGGGACACCTGAGCACAGATACGCAGTATTTT
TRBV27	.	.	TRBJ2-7	CASSLLRGHEQYF	TGTGCCAGCAGTTTACTTCGGGGTCACGAGCAGTACTTC
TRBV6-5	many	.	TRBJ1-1	CASSYTAGLGEAFF	TGTGCCAGCAGTTATACAGCCGGTCTGGGCGAAGCTTTCTTT
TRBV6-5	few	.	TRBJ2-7	CASSYSHQVREQYF	TGTGCCAGCAGTTACTCTCACCAGGTGAGGGAGCAGTACTTC
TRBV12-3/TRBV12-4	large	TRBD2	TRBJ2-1	CASSRGTSGRGEQFF	TGTGCCAGCAGTAGAGGGACTAGCGGGAGAGGGGAGCAGTTCTTC
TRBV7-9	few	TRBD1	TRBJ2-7	CASSQGTGLNYEQYF	TGTGCCAGCAGCCAGGGGACAGGTCTAAACTACGAGCAGTACTTC
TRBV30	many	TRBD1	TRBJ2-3	CACGQGTDTQYF	TGTGCCTGTGGACAGGGCACAGATACGCAGTATTTT
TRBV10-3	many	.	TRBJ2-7	CAISDSSYEQYF	TGTGCCATCAGTGACAGTTCCTACGAGCAGTACTTC
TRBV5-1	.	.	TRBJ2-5	CASSLSSLQETQYF	TGCGCCAGCAGCTTGAGTTCTCTCCAAGAGACCCAGTACTTC
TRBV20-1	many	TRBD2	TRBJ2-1	CSARFGWRGAYNEQFF	TGCAGTGCGAGATTCGGGTGGCGGGGGGCCTACAATGAGCAGTTCTTC
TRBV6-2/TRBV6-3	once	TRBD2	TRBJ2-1	CASRLLAGGIEQFF	TGTGCCAGCAGGCTACTAGCGGGGGGCATTGAGCAGTTCTTC
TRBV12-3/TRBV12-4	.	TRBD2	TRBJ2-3	CASSSGTSSSADTQYF	TGTGCCAGCAGTTCCGGGACTAGCTCTTCCGCAGATACGCAGTATTTT
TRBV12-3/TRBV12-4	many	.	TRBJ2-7	CASSPTSRTYEQYF	TGTGCCAGCAGCCCCACCAGCCGAACCTACGAGCAGTACTTC
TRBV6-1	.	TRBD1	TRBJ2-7	CASSEATGDGSYEQYF	TGTGCCAGCAGTGAAGCTACAGGGGATGGATCCTACGAGCAGTACTTC
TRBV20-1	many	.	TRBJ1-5	CSARDRDGRNQPQHF	TGCAGTGCTAGAGACCGGGACGGCCGCAATCAGCCCCAGCATTTT
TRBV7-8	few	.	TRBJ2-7	CASSRTDGSYEQYF	TGTGCCAGCAGCCGAACCGACGGGTCCTACGAGCAGTACTTC
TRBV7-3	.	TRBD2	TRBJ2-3	CASSFLAGAQDTQYF	TGTGCCAGCAGCTTCTTAGCGGGAGCGCAAGATACGCAGTATTTT
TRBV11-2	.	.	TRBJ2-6	CASTLGSTGANVLTF	TGTGCCAGCACCCTCGGGAGTACTGGGGCCAACGTCCTGACTTTC
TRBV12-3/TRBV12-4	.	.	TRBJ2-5	CASRGQQETQYF	TGTGCCAGCAGAGGACAGCAAGAGACCCAGTACTTC